This entry lists 11 T cell receptor beta chains sequenced from one sample in a study of blood T cell repertoires in COVID-19 (dated by TCRdb to the early 2020s). Receptor amplification or capture employed the immunoSEQ multiplex PCR assay. TCRdb took this table from immuneACCESS and kept in-frame rearrangements with V and J called. Such tables lack part of the clones; where checked against another copy, unresolved V genes explain under half of the gap, and the rest is unexplained. The sample table holds roughly 160,000 clones, of which 82% were seen once. The ten biggest clones cover roughly 20% of the sample. The specimen was PBMCs or T cells enriched from blood (not recorded which). These receptors originate from a man in his sixties who had recovered from COVID-19.

This chain links TRBV4-2 with TRBJ2-7; a possible D gene is TRBD1 (5 bases). The CDR3 consists of 15 residues. Deletions cut 0 bases from V and 3 bases from J, with 12 bases between. The V gene's germline CDR1 is LGHNA and CDR2 YNFKEQ. CDR3 in amino acids: CASSQEAGWLYEQYF. For the CDR3, the DNA is TGTGCCAGCAGCCAAGAGGCAGGGTGGCTCTACGAGCAGTACTTC.

The CDR3 DNA reads as TGTGCCAGCAGCTCTCCCAGGACAGGGGCCCACAATGAGCAGTTCTTC. This translates into CASSSPRTGAHNEQFF. The chain uses TRBV28 and TRBJ2-1; 9 bases align to TRBD1. The CDR3 runs 16 residues. V trimming: 6 bases; J trimming: 5 bases; junction bases outside the gene matches: 11. Germline V gene lookup returns CDR1 MDHEN and CDR2 SYDVKM.

A note on this clone: This CDR3 is also generated by other DNA sequences in the sample. This chain joins TRBV7-2 and TRBJ1-1; possible D gene TRBD1, 6 bases. Trimming removed 1 base from V and 1 base from J, with 7 bases in between. CDR1 is SGHTA and CDR2 is FQGNSA in the germline V gene. CDR3 length: 14 amino acids. The CDR3 DNA follows: TGTGCCAGCAGCTTAGTAGGGGGGAACACTGAAGCTTTCTTT. Translated, it gives CASSLVGGNTEAFF. The variable domain in full, completed from reference TRBV7-2 and TRBJ1-1, reads GAGVSQSPSNKVTEKGKDVELRCDPISGHTALYWYRQSLGQGLEFLIYFQGNSAPDKSGLPSDRFSAERTGGSVSTLTIQRTQQEDSAVYLCASSLVGGNTEAFFGQGTRLTVV.

The rearrangement joins TRBV28 to TRBJ1-4, with TRBD1 matching 8 bases. The germline V gene has CDR1 MDHEN and CDR2 SYDVKM. The V and J ends lost 6 bases and 3 bases, in that order; junction bases with no gene match: 9. This CDR3 comprises 16 residues. The CDR3 nucleotides read TGTGCCAGCAGCGATCACCAGGGGGCTGCTAATGAAAAACTGTTTTTT. Its translation: CASSDHQGAANEKLFF.

This clone was found once. This chain connects TRBV15 to TRBJ1-3, with a weak D call TRBD1 (6 bases). Germline CDR1 and CDR2: LNHNV and YYDKDF (reference sequence). Trimming pared 0 bases from V and 2 bases from J, leaving 11 bases between. CDR3 length equals 16 residues. In DNA form, the CDR3 reads TGTGCCACCAGCAGAGATCGCAGGGGACCTGGAAACACCATATATTTT. It translates to CATSRDRRGPGNTIYF.

This clone was found once. The rearrangement uses TRBV29-1 and TRBJ1-2; D is perhaps TRBD1 (6 bases). Germline V gives CDR1 SQVTM, CDR2 ANQGSEA. CDR3 size: 13 residues. V dropped 4 bases and J dropped 4 bases, with 13 bases sitting between them. CDR3 nucleotides: TGCAGCGTTGCCAGGGGCGAGGGCTATGGCTACACCTTC. Its translation: CSVARGEGYGYTF.

The rearrangement links TRBV24-1 to TRBJ2-1, with 7 bases that match TRBD2. J was trimmed by 1 base and V by 5 bases; bases with no gene match: 10. Germline CDR1 and CDR2: KGHDR and SFDVKD. The CDR3 consists of 17 residues. CDR3 bases: TGTGCCACCAGTGGAGAAGCGGGACCATCATCCTACAATGAGCAGTTCTTC. As protein: CATSGEAGPSSYNEQFF.

The chain combines TRBV10-3 with TRBJ2-2; 7 bases are shared with TRBD1. Per the germline V gene, CDR1 is ENHRY and CDR2 is SYGVKD. Trimming at V came to 7 bases and at J to 6 bases, leaving 5 bases not matched to a gene. This CDR3 is 13 amino acids long. The DNA of the CDR3 is TGTGCCATCACCGACAGGGTAGCCGGGGAGCTGTTTTTT. Amino acids: CAITDRVAGELFF.

The chain recombines TRBV7-2 with TRBJ2-5; the D is unclear. In germline, CDR1 is SGHTA, CDR2 FQGNSA. V was pared by 0 bases and J by 1 base, with 3 bases between. The CDR3 is 13 residues long. This CDR3 is CASSLAAQETQYF. Here the CDR3 DNA reads TGTGCCAGCAGCTTAGCGGCCCAAGAGACCCAGTACTTC.

The chain uses TRBV24-1 and TRBJ2-3; 7 nucleotides line up with TRBD1. This CDR3 spans 16 amino acids. Germline lookup yields CDR1 KGHDR and CDR2 SFDVKD. With V trimmed by 4 bases and J by 0 bases, 6 bases remained unmatched. CDR3 bases: TGTGCCACCAGTGACGCAACACAGGGGAGCACAGATACGCAGTATTTT. Protein sequence: CATSDATQGSTDTQYF.

The chain carries TRBV6-5 and TRBJ2-7, with D maybe TRBD2 (5 bases). The CDR3 has 14 residues. Trimming cost V 7 bases and J 2 bases, with 15 bases left between them. Germline loops: CDR1 MNHEY, CDR2 SVGAGI. The CDR3 region is CASKAGGRTYEQYF. DNA for the CDR3: TGTGCCAGCAAAGCAGGAGGACGGACCTACGAGCAGTACTTC.